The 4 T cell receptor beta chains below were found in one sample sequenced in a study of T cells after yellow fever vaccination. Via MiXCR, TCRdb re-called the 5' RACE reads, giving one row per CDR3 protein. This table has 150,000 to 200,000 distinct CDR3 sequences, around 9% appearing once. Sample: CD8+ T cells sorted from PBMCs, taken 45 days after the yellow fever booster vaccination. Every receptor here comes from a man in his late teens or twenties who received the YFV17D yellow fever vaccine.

The CDR3 here is CASSLVGTGGGYNEQFF. CDR3 bases: TGCGCCAGCAGCTTGGTCGGGACAGGGGGGGGTTACAATGAGCAGTTCTTC. The chain uses TRBV5-1 and TRBJ2-1; TRBD1 aligns across 11 bases. Trimming at V came to 0 bases and at J to 4 bases, leaving 6 bases not matched to a gene. There are 17 residues in the CDR3. Germline CDR1 is SGHRS and CDR2 is YFSETQ.

CDR3 bases: TGTGCCAGCAGCGTATCGGGTGGGCCCCGGGCCCCCTTAGGGTATGGCTACACCTTC. It specifies CASSVSGGPRAPLGYGYTF. This chain uses TRBV9 with TRBJ1-2, with D hard to call. With 1 base removed from V and 5 bases from J, the gap between germline ends came to 27 bases. Germline assignment: CDR1 SGDLS and CDR2 YYNGEE. This CDR3 is 19 amino acids long.

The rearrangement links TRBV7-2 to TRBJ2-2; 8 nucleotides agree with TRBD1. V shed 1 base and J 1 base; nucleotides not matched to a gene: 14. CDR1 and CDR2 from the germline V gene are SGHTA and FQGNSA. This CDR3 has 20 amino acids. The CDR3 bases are TGTGCCAGCAGCTTAGTATTTCGGGTTTCGGGGACAGGGAACACCGGGGAGCTGTTTTTT. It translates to CASSLVFRVSGTGNTGELFF. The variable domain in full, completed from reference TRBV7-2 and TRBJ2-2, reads GAGVSQSPSNKVTEKGKDVELRCDPISGHTALYWYRQSLGQGLEFLIYFQGNSAPDKSGLPSDRFSAERTGGSVSTLTIQRTQQEDSAVYLCASSLVFRVSGTGNTGELFFGEGSRLTVL.

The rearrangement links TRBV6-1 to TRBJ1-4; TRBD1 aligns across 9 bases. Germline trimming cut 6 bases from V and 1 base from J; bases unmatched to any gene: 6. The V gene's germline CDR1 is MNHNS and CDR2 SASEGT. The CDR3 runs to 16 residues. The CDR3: CASREGQGITNEKLFF. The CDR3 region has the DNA TGTGCCAGCAGAGAGGGACAGGGCATAACTAATGAAAAACTGTTTTTT.